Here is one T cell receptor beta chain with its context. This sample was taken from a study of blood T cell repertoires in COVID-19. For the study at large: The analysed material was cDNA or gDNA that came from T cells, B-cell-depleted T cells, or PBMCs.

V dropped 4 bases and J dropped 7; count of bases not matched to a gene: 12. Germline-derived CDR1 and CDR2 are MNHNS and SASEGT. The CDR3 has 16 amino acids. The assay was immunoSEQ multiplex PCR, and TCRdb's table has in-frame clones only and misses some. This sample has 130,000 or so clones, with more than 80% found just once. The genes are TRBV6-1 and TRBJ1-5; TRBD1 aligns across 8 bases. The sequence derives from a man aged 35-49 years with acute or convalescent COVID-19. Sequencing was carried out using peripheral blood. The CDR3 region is CASSGLTGVRGQPQHF. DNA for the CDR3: TGTGCCAGCAGTGGCTTGACAGGGGTGCGAGGCCAGCCCCAGCATTTT.